This T cell receptor (beta chain) was recorded in a study of response to subunit inactivated influenza vaccine. Study-wide results and caveats: New T cells are recruited in small numbers by each seasonal influenza vaccination, according to the authors' suggestion.

TCRdb ran MiXCR on the RT-PCR reads and lists one entry per CDR3 protein. In the table there are 600,000 to 700,000 distinct CDR3 sequences, 14% of which are singletons. This clonotype was observed a handful of times. The antigen remains unidentified. The germline V gene has CDR1 MDHEN and CDR2 SYDVKM. The CDR3 runs to 15 residues. V shed 10 bases and J 2 bases; nucleotides not matched to a gene: 13. The chain combines TRBV28 with TRBJ2-5; 7 bases map to TRBD2. The sequenced sample was PBMCs from blood, obtained 14 to 15 days before vaccination. The source is a man over 45 who received an inactivated influenza vaccine. The CDR3 DNA reads as TGTGCCACCCTACTGAGCGGGGCTATTCAAGAGACCCAGTACTTC. It codes for CATLLSGAIQETQYF.